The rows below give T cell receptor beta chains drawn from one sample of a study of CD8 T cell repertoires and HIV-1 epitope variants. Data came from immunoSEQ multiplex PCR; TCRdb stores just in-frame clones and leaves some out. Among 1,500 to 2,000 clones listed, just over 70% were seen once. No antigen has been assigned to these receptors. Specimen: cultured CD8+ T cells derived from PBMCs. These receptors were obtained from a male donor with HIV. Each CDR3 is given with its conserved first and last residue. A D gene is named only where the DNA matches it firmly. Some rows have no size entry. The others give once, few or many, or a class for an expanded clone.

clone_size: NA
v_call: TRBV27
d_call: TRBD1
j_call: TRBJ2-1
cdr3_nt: TGTGCCAGCAGTGACGGACAGGGCCACAATGAGCAGTTCTTC
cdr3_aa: CASSDGQGHNEQFF

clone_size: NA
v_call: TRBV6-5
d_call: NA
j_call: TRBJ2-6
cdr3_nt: TGTGCCAGCAGGCCAGGTGGTGGGGCCAACGTCCTGACTTTC
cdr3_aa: CASRPGGGANVLTF

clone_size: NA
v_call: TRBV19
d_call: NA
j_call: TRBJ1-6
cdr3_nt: TGTGCCACCCTGGCAGACGGGAGTTCACCCCTCCACTTT
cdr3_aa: CATLADGSSPLHF

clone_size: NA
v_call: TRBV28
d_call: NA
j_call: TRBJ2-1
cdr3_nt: TGTGCCAGCAGTTTATTGGCTACCTCCTACAATGAGCAGTTCTTC
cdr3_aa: CASSLLATSYNEQFF

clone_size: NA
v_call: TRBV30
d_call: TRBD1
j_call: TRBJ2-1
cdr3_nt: TGTGCCTGGAGCAGCGGGACAGGGGATTTCTTC
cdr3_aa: CAWSSGTGDFF

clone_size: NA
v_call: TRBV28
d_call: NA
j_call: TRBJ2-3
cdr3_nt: TGTGCCAGCAGTTTAGGGGCCCGCACAGATACGCAGTATTTT
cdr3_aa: CASSLGARTDTQYF

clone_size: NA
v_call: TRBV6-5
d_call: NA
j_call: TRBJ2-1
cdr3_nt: TGTGCCAGCAGTTCCCTCGGCAGGTCCAATGAGCAGTTCTTC
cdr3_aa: CASSSLGRSNEQFF

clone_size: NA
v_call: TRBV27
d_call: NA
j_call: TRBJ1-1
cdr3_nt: TGTGCCAGCAGTTTAGGGGGGCACACTGAAGCTTTCTTT
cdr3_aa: CASSLGGHTEAFF

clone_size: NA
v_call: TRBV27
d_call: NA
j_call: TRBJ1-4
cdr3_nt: TGTGCCAGCAGTCCTTGGACAGATGAGGATGAAAAACTGTTTTTT
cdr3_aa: CASSPWTDEDEKLFF

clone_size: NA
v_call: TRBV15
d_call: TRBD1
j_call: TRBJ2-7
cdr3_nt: TGTGCCACCAGCCCCGGGACAGGGGGCGCTTACGAGCAGTACTTC
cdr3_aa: CATSPGTGGAYEQYF

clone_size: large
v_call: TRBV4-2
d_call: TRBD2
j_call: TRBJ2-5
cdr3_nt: TGTGCCAGCAGCCAAGGCGGAGCGGGGGAAGAGACCCAGTACTTC
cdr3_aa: CASSQGGAGEETQYF

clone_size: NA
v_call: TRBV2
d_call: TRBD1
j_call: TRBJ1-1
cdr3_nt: TGTGCCAGCCGCGGGACAGGGAGTACTGAAGCTTTCTTT
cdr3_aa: CASRGTGSTEAFF

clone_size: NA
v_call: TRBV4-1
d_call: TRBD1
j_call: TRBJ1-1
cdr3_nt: TGCGCCAGCAGCCGTTTACAGGGGGAGGAAGCTTTCTTT
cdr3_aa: CASSRLQGEEAFF

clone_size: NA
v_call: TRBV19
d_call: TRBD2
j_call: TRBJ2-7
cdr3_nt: TGTGCCAGTAGTATCGACTTAACTAGCGGGGTATACGAGCAGTACTTC
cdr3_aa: CASSIDLTSGVYEQYF

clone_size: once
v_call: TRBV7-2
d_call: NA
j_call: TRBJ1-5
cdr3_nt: TGTGCCAGCAGCTTAGGTTCTTGGGCCATTCAGCCCCAGCATTTT
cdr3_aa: CASSLGSWAIQPQHF

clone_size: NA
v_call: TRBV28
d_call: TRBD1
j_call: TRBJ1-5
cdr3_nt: TGTGCCAGCAGTCTGACAGGGGGCAGTAATCAGCCCCAGCATTTT
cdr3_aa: CASSLTGGSNQPQHF

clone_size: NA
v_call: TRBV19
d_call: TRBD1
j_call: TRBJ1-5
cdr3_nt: TGTGCCAGTAGTGGTGGACAGGGTGGCAATCAGCCCCAGCATTTT
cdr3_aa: CASSGGQGGNQPQHF

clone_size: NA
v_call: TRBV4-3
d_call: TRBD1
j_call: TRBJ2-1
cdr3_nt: TGCGCCAGCAGCCAAGATGAGGGGGCGAATGAGCAGTTCTTC
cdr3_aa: CASSQDEGANEQFF

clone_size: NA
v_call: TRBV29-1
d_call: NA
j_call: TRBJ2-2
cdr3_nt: TGCAGCGTTGTTTGGGCCGGGGAGCTGTTTTTT
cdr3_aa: CSVVWAGELFF

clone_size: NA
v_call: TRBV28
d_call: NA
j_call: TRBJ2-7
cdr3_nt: TGTGCCAGCAGTTCAGGTTCATTTACGTCCGACTACGAGCAGTACTTC
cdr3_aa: CASSSGSFTSDYEQYF

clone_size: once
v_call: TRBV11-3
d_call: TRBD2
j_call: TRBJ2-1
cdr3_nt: TGTGCCAGCAGCTTAGACGGGCGGGAGGGGATCGATGAGCAGTTCTTC
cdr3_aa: CASSLDGREGIDEQFF

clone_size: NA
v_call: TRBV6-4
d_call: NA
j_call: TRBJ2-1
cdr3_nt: TGTGCCAGCAGTGATCAACTAGATGGGGGTAATCAGCAGTTCTTC
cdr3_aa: CASSDQLDGGNQQFF